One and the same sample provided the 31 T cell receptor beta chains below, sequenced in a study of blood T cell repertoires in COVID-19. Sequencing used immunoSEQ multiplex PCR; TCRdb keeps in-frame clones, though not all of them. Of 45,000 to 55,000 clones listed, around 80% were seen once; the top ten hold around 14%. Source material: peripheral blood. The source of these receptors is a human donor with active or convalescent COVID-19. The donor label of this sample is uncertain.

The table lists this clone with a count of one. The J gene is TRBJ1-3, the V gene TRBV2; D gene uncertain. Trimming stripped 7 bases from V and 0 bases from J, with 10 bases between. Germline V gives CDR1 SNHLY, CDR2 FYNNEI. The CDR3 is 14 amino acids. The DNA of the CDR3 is TGTGCCAGCAACGGTTTAACCTCTGGAAACACCATATATTTT. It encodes CASNGLTSGNTIYF.

CDR3 coding DNA: TGTGCCAGCAGGGAGGGCGGAGAAGAAAAACTGTTTTTT. It is translated as CASREGGEEKLFF. The chain is built from TRBV7-6 and TRBJ1-4; the D is unclear. This CDR3 is built from 13 residues. V lost 6 bases, J lost 8 bases, and 13 bases lay in between. The germline V gene encodes CDR1 SGHVS and CDR2 FNYEAQ.

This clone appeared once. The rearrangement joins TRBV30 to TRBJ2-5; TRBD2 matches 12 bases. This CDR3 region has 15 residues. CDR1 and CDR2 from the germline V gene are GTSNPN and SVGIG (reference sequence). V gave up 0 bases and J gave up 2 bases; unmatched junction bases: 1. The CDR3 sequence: CAWSVGLAGQETQYF. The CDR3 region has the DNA TGTGCCTGGAGTGTCGGACTAGCGGGACAAGAGACCCAGTACTTC.

The CDR3: CASSIGTGHRETQYF. The CDR3 nucleotides are TGTGCCAGTAGTATCGGGACAGGCCATCGCGAGACCCAGTACTTC. The V gene is TRBV19, the J gene TRBJ2-5, with 8 positions matching TRBD1. The CDR3 is 15 residues long. Germline V CDR1 and CDR2: LNHDA, SQIVND (reference sequence). V lost 3 bases, J lost 5 bases, and 8 bases stayed unmatched.

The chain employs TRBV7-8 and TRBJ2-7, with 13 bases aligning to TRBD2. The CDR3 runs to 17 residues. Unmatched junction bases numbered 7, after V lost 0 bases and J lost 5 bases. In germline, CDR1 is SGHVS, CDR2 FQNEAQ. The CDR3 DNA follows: TGTGCCAGCAGCTTAGCGCAACTAGCGGGAGGGCTCGACGAGCAGTACTTC. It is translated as CASSLAQLAGGLDEQYF.

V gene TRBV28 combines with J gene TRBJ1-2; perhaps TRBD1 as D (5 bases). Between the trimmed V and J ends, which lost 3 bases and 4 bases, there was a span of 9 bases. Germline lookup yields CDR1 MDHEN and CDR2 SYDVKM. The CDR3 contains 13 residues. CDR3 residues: CASSLEGPYGYTF. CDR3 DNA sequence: TGTGCCAGCAGTTTGGAGGGACCCTATGGCTACACCTTC.

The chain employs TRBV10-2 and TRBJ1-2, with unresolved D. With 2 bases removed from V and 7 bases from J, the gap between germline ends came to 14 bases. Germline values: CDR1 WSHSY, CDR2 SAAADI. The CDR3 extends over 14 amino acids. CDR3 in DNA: TGCGCCAGCAGTGAGAATACGGGTGGAGTTGGCTACACCTTC. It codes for CASSENTGGVGYTF.

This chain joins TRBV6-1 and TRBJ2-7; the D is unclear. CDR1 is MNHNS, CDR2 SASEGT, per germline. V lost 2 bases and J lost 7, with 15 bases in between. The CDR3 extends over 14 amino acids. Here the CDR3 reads CASSETPLSREQYF. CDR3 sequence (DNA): TGTGCCAGCAGTGAAACTCCTCTTTCTAGGGAGCAGTACTTC.

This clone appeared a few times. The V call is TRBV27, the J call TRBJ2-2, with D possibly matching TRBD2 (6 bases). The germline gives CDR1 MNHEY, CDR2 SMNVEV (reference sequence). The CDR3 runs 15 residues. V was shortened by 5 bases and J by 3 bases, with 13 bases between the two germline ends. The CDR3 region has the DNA TGTGCCAGCAGTGCCGGGACTGCCCACACCGGGGAGCTGTTTTTT. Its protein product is CASSAGTAHTGELFF.

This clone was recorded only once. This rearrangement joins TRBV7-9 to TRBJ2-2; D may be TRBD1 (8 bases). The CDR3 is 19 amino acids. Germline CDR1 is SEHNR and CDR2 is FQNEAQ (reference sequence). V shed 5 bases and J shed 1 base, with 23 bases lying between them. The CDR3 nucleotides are TGTGCCAGCAGCCACCGCCCCAGGGGGCGGGGGATGAACACCGGGGAGCTGTTTTTT. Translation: CASSHRPRGRGMNTGELFF.

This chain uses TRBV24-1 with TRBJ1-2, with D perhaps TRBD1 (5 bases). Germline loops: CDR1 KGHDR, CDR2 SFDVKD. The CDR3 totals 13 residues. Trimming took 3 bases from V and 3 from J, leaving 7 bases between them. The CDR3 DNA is TGTGCCACCAGTGATGCAGGGCACTATGGCTACACCTTC. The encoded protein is CATSDAGHYGYTF.

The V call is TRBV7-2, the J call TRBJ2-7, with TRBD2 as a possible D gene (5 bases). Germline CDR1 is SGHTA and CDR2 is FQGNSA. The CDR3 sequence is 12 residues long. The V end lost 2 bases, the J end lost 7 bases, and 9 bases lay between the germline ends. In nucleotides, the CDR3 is TGTGCCAGCAGCTTAACCCGGGGAGAGCAGTACTTC. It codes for CASSLTRGEQYF.

The CDR3 protein is CASSESGGLSYEQYF. CDR3 bases: TGTGCCAGCAGTGAATCCGGGGGTCTGTCCTACGAGCAGTACTTC. The chain recombines TRBV25-1 with TRBJ2-7, with D possibly matching TRBD2 (6 bases). This CDR3 is built from 15 residues. Trimming stripped 1 base from V and 1 base from J, with 11 bases between. Germline lookup yields CDR1 MGHDK and CDR2 SYGVNS.

This chain's CDR3 is CASSLGQGRGANQPQHF. DNA for the CDR3: TGTGCCAGCAGCTTGGGACAGGGGAGGGGTGCCAATCAGCCCCAGCATTTT. J is TRBJ1-5 and V is TRBV7-9, with 10 bases that match TRBD1. This CDR3 has 17 amino acids. Germline loops: CDR1 SEHNR, CDR2 FQNEAQ (reference sequence). J was trimmed by 3 bases and V by 3 bases; bases with no gene match: 8.

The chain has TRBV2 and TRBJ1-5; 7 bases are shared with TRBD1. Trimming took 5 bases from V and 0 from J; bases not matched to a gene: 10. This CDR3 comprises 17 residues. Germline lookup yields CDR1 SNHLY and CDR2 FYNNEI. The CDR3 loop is CASSRTGVAYSNQPQHF. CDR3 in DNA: TGTGCCAGCAGTCGCACAGGGGTAGCATATAGCAATCAGCCCCAGCATTTT.

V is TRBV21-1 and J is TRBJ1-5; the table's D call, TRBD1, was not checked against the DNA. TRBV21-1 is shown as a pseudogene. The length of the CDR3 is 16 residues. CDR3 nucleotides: TGTGCCAGCAGCAAAGAGGGCAGGGGGCCCCCTCAGCCCCAGCATTTT. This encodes CASSKEGRGPPQPQHF.

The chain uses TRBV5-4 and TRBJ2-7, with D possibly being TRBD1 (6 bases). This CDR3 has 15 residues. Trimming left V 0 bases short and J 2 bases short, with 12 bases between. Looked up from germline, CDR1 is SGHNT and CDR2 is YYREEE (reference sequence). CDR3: CASSLEQGPTYEQYF. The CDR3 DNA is TGTGCCAGCAGCTTGGAGCAGGGGCCAACCTACGAGCAGTACTTC.

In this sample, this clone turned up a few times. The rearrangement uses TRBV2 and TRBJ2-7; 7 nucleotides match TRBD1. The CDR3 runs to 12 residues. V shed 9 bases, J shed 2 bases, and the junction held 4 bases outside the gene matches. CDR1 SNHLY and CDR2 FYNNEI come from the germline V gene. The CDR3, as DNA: TGTGCCAGTCGGGACAGTCCCTACGAGCAGTACTTC. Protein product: CASRDSPYEQYF.

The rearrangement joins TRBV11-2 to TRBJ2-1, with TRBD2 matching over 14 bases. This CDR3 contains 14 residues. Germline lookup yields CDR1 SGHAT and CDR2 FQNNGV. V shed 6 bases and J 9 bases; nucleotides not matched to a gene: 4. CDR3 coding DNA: TGTGCCAGCAGACCGGGACTAGCGGGAGTTGAGCAGTTCTTC. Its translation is CASRPGLAGVEQFF.

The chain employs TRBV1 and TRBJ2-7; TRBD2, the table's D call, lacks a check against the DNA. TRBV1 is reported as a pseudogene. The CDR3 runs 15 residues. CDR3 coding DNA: TGCACCAGTCCATTAAACGAGCGGGAGTACGACGAGCAGTACTTC. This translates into CTSPLNEREYDEQYF.

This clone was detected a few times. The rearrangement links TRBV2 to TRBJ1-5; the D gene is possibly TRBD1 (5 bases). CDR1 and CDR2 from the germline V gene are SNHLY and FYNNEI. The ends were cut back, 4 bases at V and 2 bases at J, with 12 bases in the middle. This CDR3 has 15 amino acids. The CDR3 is CASSGDGGGNQPQHF. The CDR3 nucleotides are TGTGCCAGCAGTGGGGATGGAGGGGGCAATCAGCCCCAGCATTTT.

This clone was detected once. Here the CDR3 DNA reads TGTGCCAGCAGCTTAGCAGGCAGGGTGGATTCACCCCTCCACTTT. Encoded protein: CASSLAGRVDSPLHF. This sequence joins TRBV11-3 and TRBJ1-6; D possibly corresponds to TRBD1 (5 bases). Germline V gene lookup returns CDR1 SGHNT and CDR2 YENEEA. Trimming stripped 1 base from V and 8 bases from J, with 12 bases between. CDR3 length: 15 amino acids.

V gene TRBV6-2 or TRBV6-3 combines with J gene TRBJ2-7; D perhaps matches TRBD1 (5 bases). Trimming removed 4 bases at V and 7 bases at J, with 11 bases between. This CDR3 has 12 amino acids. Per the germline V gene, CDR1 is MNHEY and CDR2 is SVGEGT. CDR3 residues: CASSFRAREQYF. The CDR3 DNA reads TGTGCCAGCAGTTTCAGGGCAAGGGAGCAGTACTTC.

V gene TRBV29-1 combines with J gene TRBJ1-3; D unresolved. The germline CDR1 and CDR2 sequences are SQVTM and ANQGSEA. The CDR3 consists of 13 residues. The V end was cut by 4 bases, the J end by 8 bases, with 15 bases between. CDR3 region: CSVGRTPGDTIYF. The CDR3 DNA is TGCAGCGTTGGGAGGACCCCCGGGGACACCATATATTTT.

The CDR3 spells CTSSLGLTVTAGGPCEQYF. CDR3 nucleotides: TGCACCAGCAGCCTAGGGTTAACTGTCACAGCGGGAGGGCCTTGCGAGCAGTACTTC. This chain links TRBV1 with TRBJ2-7; TRBD2, the table's D call, lacks a check against the DNA. TRBV1 is recorded as a pseudogene. The CDR3 extends over 19 amino acids.

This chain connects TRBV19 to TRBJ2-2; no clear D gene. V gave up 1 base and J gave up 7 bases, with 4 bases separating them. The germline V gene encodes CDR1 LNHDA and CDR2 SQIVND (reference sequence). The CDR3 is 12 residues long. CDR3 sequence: CASSIGSGELFF. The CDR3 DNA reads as TGTGCCAGTAGTATAGGGAGCGGGGAGCTGTTTTTT.

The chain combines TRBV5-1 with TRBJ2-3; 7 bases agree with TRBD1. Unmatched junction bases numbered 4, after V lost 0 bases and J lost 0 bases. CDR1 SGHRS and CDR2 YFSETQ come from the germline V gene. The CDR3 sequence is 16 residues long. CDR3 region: CASSLGGTASTDTQYF. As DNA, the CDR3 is TGCGCCAGCAGCTTGGGGGGGACAGCGAGCACAGATACGCAGTATTTT.

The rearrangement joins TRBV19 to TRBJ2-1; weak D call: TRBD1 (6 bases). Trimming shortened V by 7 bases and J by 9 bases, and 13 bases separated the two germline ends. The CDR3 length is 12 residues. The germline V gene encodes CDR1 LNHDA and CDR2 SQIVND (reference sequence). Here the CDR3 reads CASTQGGPEQFF. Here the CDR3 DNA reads TGTGCCAGTACCCAAGGGGGTCCTGAGCAGTTCTTC.

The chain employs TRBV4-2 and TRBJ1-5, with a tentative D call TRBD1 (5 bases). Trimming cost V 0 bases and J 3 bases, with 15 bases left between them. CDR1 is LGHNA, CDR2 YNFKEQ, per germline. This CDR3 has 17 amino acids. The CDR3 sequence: CASSQEVQGANNQPQHF. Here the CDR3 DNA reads TGTGCCAGCAGCCAAGAGGTCCAGGGTGCGAACAATCAGCCCCAGCATTTT.

The DNA for the CDR3 is TGTGCCAGCAGCCAAGTCTCCCGGGACAGCCTCTCCTACGAGCAGTACTTC. As protein: CASSQVSRDSLSYEQYF. This chain uses TRBV14 with TRBJ2-7, with TRBD1 matching 7 bases. The CDR3 loop spans 17 amino acids. V lost 1 base to trimming and J lost 0 bases; unmatched junction nucleotides: 9. The germline V gene encodes CDR1 SGHDN and CDR2 FVKESK.

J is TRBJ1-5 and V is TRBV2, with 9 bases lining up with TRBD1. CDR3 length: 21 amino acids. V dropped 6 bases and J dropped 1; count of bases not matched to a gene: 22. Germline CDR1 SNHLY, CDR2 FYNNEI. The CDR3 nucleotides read TGTGCCAGCAGGACTTTTTCCTCGGGACAGGGAATTATGGGCAGCAATCAGCCCCAGCATTTT. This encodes CASRTFSSGQGIMGSNQPQHF.